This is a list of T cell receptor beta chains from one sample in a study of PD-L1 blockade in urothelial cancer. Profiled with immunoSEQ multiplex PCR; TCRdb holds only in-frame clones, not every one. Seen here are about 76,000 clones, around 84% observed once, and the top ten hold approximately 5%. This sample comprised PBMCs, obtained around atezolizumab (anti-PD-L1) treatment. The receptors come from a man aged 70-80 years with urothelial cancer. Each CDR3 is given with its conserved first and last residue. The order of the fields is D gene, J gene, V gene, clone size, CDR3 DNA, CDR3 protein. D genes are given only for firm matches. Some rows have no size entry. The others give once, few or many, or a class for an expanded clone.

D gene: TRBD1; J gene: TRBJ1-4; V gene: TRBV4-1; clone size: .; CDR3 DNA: TGCGCCAGCAGCCAAGGGACCGGGACAGGGGATGAAAAACTGTTTTTT; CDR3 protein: CASSQGTGTGDEKLFF
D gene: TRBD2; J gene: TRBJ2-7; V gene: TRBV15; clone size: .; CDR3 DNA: TGTGCCACCAGCACCGGGATAATGGGACTAGCGGGAGGCCTATCCTACGAGCAGTACTTC; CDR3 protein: CATSTGIMGLAGGLSYEQYF
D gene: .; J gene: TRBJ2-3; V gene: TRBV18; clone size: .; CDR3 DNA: TGTGCCAGCTCATCTAGTACAGATACGCAGTATTTT; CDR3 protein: CASSSSTDTQYF
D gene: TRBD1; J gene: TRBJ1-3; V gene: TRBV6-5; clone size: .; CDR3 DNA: TGTGCCAGCAGACATACAGGGGGAATTGGAAACACCATATATTTT; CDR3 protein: CASRHTGGIGNTIYF
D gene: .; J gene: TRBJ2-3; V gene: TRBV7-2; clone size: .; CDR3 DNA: TGTGCCAGCAGCGCGGGACAGATCACAGATACGCAGTATTTT; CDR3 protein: CASSAGQITDTQYF
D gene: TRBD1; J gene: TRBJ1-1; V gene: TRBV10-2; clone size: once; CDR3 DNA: TGCGCCAGCAGTGAAGACAGGGGAGGGACTGAAGCTTTCTTT; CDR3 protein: CASSEDRGGTEAFF
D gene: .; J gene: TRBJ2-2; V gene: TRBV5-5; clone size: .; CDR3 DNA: TGTGCCAGCAGCTTCTTCGCGAACACCGGGGAGCTGTTTTTT; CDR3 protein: CASSFFANTGELFF
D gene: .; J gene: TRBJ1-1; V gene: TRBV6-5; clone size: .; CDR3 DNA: TGTGCCAGCAGTTACTCCCCTATGAACACTGAAGCTTTCTTT; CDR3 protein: CASSYSPMNTEAFF
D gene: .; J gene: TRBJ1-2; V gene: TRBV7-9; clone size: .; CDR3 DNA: TGTGCCAGCAGATCTAACAGGGATGGCTACACCTTC; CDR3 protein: CASRSNRDGYTF
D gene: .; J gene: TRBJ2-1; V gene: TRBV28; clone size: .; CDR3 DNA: TGTGCCAGCAGTTTAGGTACTAGCTCCTACAATGAGCAGTTCTTC; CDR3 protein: CASSLGTSSYNEQFF
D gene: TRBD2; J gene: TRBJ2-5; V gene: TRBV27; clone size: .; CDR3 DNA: TGTGCCAGCAGTACCCGACTAGCGGGAGGGCAGACCCAGTACTTC; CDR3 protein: CASSTRLAGGQTQYF
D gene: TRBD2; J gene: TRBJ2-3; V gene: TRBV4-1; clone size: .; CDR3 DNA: TGCGCCAGCAGCCAAGGAAGCGGGAGCGCAGATACGCAGTATTTT; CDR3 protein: CASSQGSGSADTQYF
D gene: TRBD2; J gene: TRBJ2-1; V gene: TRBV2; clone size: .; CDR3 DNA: TGTGCCAGCAGCGTCTACGGACTAGCGGGAGGGAATGAGCAGTTCTTC; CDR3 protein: CASSVYGLAGGNEQFF
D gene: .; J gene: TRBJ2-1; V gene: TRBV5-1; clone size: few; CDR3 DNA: TGCGCCAGCAGCTTGGGGGCTAGCGATCGTGAGCAGTTCTTC; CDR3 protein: CASSLGASDREQFF
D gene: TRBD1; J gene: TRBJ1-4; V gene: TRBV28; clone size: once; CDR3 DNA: TGTGCCAGCAGTTTGCAGGGGGCTCCGGCTAATGAAAAACTGTTTTTT; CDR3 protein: CASSLQGAPANEKLFF
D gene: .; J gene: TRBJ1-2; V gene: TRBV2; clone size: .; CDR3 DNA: TGTGCCAGCAATCGGGAAGGGAATGATGGCTACACCTTC; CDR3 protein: CASNREGNDGYTF
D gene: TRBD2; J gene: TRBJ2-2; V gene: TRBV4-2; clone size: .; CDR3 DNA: TGTGCCAGCAGCCCTGGACTAGCGGGAGGGCCGGGGACCGGGGAGCTGTTTTTT; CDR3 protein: CASSPGLAGGPGTGELFF
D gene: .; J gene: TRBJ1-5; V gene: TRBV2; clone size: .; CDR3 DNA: TGTGCCAGCAGTGAGGAGGGAGACGGGGCCCAGCATTTT; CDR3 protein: CASSEEGDGAQHF
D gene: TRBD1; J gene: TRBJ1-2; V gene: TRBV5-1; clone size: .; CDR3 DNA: TGCGCCAGCAGCTTAACAGGGGATAACTATGGCTACACCTTC; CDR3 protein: CASSLTGDNYGYTF
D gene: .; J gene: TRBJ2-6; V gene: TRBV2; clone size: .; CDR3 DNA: TGTGCCAGCAGTGTGGAGGCTGGGGCCAACGTCCTGACTTTC; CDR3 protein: CASSVEAGANVLTF
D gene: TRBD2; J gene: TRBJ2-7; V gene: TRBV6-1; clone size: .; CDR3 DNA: TGTGCCAGCAGCCGACTAGCTGCGGACGAGCAGTACTTC; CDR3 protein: CASSRLAADEQYF
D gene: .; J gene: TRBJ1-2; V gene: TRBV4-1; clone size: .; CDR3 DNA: TGCGCCAGCAGCCAAGACAGCGGCGAAACTGGGGGCTACACCTTC; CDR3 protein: CASSQDSGETGGYTF
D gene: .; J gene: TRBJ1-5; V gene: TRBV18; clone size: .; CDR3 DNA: TGTGCCAGCTCACCGTCTGGTAGGGGCGCGAACCAGCCCCAGCATTTT; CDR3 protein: CASSPSGRGANQPQHF